A selection of T cell receptor beta chains follows, all from one sample in a study of spatial heterogeneity in lung cancer. Using its own MiXCR run on the 5' RACE reads, TCRdb lists one record per CDR3 protein. In the table there are more than 650 distinct CDR3 sequences, roughly 15% of which are singletons. The source material was normal lung tissue next to the tumor, sampled at surgery. All receptors derive from a male donor with early-stage non-small cell lung cancer. Each CDR3 is given with its conserved first and last residue. Each record gives: D gene, V gene, J gene, CDR3 protein. D genes are given only for firm matches.

D: -
V: TRBV9
J: TRBJ1-1
CDR3: CASSVTGNTEAFF

D: -
V: TRBV2
J: TRBJ2-7
CDR3: CASSPTAEQYF

D: -
V: TRBV18
J: TRBJ1-5
CDR3: CASSPPGDQPQHF

D: TRBD2
V: TRBV11-1
J: TRBJ2-1
CDR3: CASSLLAGVNNEQFF

D: TRBD2
V: TRBV10-2
J: TRBJ2-3
CDR3: CASCWTSGSTDTQYF

D: -
V: TRBV7-8
J: TRBJ1-1
CDR3: CASSPRELNTEAFF

D: -
V: TRBV5-4
J: TRBJ2-2
CDR3: CASGRNTGELFF

D: -
V: TRBV20-1
J: TRBJ2-1
CDR3: CSARDTVSYNEQFF

D: -
V: TRBV23-1
J: TRBJ2-1
CDR3: CASSIRCCNEQFF

D: TRBD2
V: TRBV29-1
J: TRBJ2-3
CDR3: CSAVIWEGTDTQYF

D: TRBD1
V: TRBV30
J: TRBJ1-6
CDR3: CAWNPGTAGAPLHF

D: TRBD2
V: TRBV7-2
J: TRBJ2-3
CDR3: CASSFAGGTSGTDTQYF

D: -
V: TRBV19
J: TRBJ2-7
CDR3: CASSHGAYEQYF

D: TRBD1
V: TRBV7-8
J: TRBJ2-7
CDR3: CASGARTGVRYEQYF

D: -
V: TRBV6-5
J: TRBJ1-2
CDR3: CASAGARFGGYTF

D: TRBD2
V: TRBV7-8
J: TRBJ2-1
CDR3: CASSPTYSGAYNEQFF

D: -
V: TRBV11-3
J: TRBJ2-1
CDR3: CASSLDWPPSSYNEQFF

D: -
V: TRBV4-3
J: TRBJ1-1
CDR3: CASSRMRTENTEAFF

D: -
V: TRBV12-3/TRBV12-4
J: TRBJ2-6
CDR3: CASSLGGAGANVLTF

D: -
V: TRBV6-4
J: TRBJ2-1
CDR3: CASSDSGENEQFF

D: TRBD1
V: TRBV20-1
J: TRBJ2-7
CDR3: CSASDRDVSYEQYF

D: TRBD2
V: TRBV6-5
J: TRBJ2-5
CDR3: CASSLYPSGRVRETQYF

D: -
V: TRBV20-1
J: TRBJ1-1
CDR3: CSARTQDNTEAFF

D: TRBD2
V: TRBV3-1
J: TRBJ2-1
CDR3: CASSPSLLAGGNEQFF

D: -
V: TRBV5-1
J: TRBJ2-6
CDR3: CASSASGANVLTF

D: -
V: TRBV12-3/TRBV12-4
J: TRBJ2-7
CDR3: CASSDLETYEQYF

D: -
V: TRBV10-3
J: TRBJ1-1
CDR3: CAITLSRDTEAFF

D: TRBD1
V: TRBV20-1
J: TRBJ2-7
CDR3: CSARDREYEQYF

D: TRBD2
V: TRBV19
J: TRBJ2-7
CDR3: CASSMPREGNEQYF

D: -
V: TRBV5-1
J: TRBJ2-7
CDR3: CASSSLDSDDYEQYF

D: TRBD1
V: TRBV28
J: TRBJ1-2
CDR3: CASSYGRLTGHYGYTF

D: -
V: TRBV5-1
J: TRBJ1-1
CDR3: CASSLQGAPEAFF

D: -
V: TRBV6-1
J: TRBJ2-7
CDR3: CASSEFRGTAYEQYF

D: -
V: TRBV5-1
J: TRBJ2-6
CDR3: CASSLDGSSGANVLTF

D: TRBD2
V: TRBV20-1
J: TRBJ2-1
CDR3: CSARGASGSGNEQFF

D: TRBD2
V: TRBV3-1
J: TRBJ2-7
CDR3: CASSPSGGGRGNEQYF

D: -
V: TRBV7-2
J: TRBJ2-7
CDR3: CASSLETNYEQYF

D: -
V: TRBV10-3
J: TRBJ2-5
CDR3: CAISESRTQQETQYF

D: TRBD1
V: TRBV6-2/TRBV6-3
J: TRBJ2-4
CDR3: CASSYLTGESVGAKNIQYF

D: TRBD1
V: TRBV2
J: TRBJ2-5
CDR3: CASGGQGQETQYF

D: -
V: TRBV5-1
J: TRBJ2-7
CDR3: CASSFAGTYEQYF

D: -
V: TRBV15
J: TRBJ1-4
CDR3: CATSRDPGFDEKLFF

D: -
V: TRBV5-1
J: TRBJ1-1
CDR3: CASSLDPNTEAFF